The following is a T cell receptor beta chain sequence with its context. Antigen unknown. This specimen belongs to a study of chemoradiotherapy in HPV16-positive cancers. Study findings and constraints: Candidate HPV-specific clones and E7-related TCR motifs grew in tumor during treatment.

The V gene lost 6 bases and the J gene lost 1 base, with 15 bases spanning the gap. Germline CDR1 MNHEY, CDR2 SMNVEV (reference sequence). The CDR3 extends over 16 amino acids. This table comes from immunoSEQ multiplex PCR, and its TCRdb copy is limited to in-frame clones, with some not included. This table holds 50,000 to 55,000 clones, 90% found once. The material was blood, obtained from a patient who underwent chemoradiotherapy. The gene calls are TRBV27 and TRBJ2-2; D is possibly TRBD2 (6 bases). The TCR sequence derives from a human donor with HPV-associated anogenital cancer. The CDR3 here is CASSPGVGGNTGELFF. CDR3 in DNA: TGTGCCAGCAGCCCCGGGGTGGGGGGGAACACCGGGGAGCTGTTTTTT.